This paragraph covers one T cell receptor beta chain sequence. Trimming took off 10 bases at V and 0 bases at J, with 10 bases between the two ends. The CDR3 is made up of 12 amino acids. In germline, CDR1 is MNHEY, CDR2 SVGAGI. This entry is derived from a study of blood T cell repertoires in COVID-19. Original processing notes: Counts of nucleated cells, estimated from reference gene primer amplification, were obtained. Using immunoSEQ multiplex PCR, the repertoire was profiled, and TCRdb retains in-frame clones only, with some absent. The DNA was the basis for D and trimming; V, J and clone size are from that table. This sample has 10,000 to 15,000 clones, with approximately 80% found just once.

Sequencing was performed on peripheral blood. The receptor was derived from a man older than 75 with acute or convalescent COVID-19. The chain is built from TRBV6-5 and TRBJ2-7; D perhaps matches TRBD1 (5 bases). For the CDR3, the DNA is TGTGCCACCGAAGGGGTCTCCTACGAGCAGTACTTC. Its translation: CATEGVSYEQYF.